This TCR beta chain was identified during a study of control samples from healthy donors and cancer patients. There are a few counts of this clone. Data came from immunoSEQ multiplex PCR; TCRdb stores just in-frame clones and leaves some out. The sample shows roughly 120,000 clones, 80% to 90% of them seen only once. The CDR3 spans 15 residues. Germline CDR1 is SGHDN and CDR2 is FVKESK. J gave up 8 bases and V 2 bases, and 7 bases lay outside the gene matches. The clonotype originates from a man in his thirties or forties in good health. The sample taken for sequencing was blood. The rearrangement joins TRBV14 to TRBJ2-3; 10 nucleotides match TRBD2. In nucleotides, the CDR3 is TGTGCCAGCAGCCAACCAGCGGGGGGGTATGCTACGCAGTATTTT. This sequence encodes CASSQPAGGYATQYF.